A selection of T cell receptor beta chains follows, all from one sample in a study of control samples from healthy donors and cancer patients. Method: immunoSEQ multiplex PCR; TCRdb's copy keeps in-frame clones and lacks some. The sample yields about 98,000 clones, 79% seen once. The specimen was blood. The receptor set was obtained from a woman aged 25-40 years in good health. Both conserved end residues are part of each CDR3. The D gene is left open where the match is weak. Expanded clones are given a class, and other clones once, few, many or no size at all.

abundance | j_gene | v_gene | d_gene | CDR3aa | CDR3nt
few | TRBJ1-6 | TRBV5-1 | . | CASSLVGPNSPLHF | TGCGCCAGCAGCTTGGTGGGACCGAATTCACCCCTCCACTTT
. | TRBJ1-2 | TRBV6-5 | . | CASSLQGLGYTF | TGTGCCAGCAGCCTGCAGGGTCTTGGCTACACCTTC
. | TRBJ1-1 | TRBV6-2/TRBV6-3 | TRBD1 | CASSYPGQGSAEAFF | TGTGCCAGCAGTTACCCCGGACAGGGGTCCGCTGAAGCTTTCTTT
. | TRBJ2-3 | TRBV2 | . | CASSPSRDTQYF | TGTGCCAGCAGCCCGAGCCGAGATACGCAGTATTTT
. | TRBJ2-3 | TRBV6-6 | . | CASRRQAVEGADTQYF | TGTGCCAGCAGACGACAGGCCGTGGAGGGGGCAGATACGCAGTATTTT
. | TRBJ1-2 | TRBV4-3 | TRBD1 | CASSSDRGNGYTF | TGCGCCAGCAGCTCAGACAGGGGAAATGGCTACACCTTC
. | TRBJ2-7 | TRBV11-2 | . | CASSFGQWYEQYF | TGTGCCAGCAGCTTTGGACAGTGGTACGAGCAGTACTTC
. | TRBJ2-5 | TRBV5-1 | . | CASSLEGNREETQYF | TGCGCCAGCAGCTTGGAGGGGAACCGGGAAGAGACCCAGTACTTC
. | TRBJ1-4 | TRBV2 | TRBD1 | CASSEGGQGDEKLFF | TGTGCCAGCAGTGAAGGTGGACAGGGTGATGAAAAACTGTTTTTT
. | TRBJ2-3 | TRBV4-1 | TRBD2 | CASSQEPSGGDTDTQYF | TGCGCCAGCAGCCAAGAGCCTAGCGGGGGGGACACAGATACGCAGTATTTT
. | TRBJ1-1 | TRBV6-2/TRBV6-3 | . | CASSSPLEAFF | TGTGCCAGCAGTTCCCCCCTCGAAGCTTTCTTT
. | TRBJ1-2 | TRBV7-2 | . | CASSLALGGSSYGYTF | TGTGCCAGCAGCTTAGCGCTCGGCGGCAGTTCTTATGGCTACACCTTC
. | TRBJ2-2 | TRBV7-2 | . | CASSLVGNTGELFF | TGTGCCAGCAGCTTAGTTGGGAACACCGGGGAGCTGTTTTTT
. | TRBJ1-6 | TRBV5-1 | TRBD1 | CASSLQGTGTGNSPLHF | TGCGCCAGCAGCTTGCAGGGGACCGGGACAGGCAATTCACCCCTCCACTTT
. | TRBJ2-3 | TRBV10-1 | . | CASRRTTGDTQYF | TGCGCCAGCAGAAGGACCACCGGCGATACGCAGTATTTT
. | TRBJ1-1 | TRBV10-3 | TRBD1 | CAISEGGTGRTEAFF | TGTGCCATCAGTGAGGGAGGGACAGGAAGAACTGAAGCTTTCTTT
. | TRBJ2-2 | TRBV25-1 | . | CASSELRGGELFF | TGTGCCAGCAGTGAACTCAGGGGCGGGGAGCTGTTTTTT
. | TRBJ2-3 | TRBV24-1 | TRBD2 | CATSDLSAGGTDTQYF | TGTGCCACCAGTGATTTATCAGCGGGAGGCACAGATACGCAGTATTTT
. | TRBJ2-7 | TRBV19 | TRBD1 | CASSIRAGGTTPTYEQYF | TGTGCCAGTAGTATTCGGGCAGGGGGCACTACCCCAACCTACGAGCAGTACTTC
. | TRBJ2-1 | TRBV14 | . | CASSELKRAISYNEQFF | TGTGCCAGTTCCGAATTGAAGCGGGCGATCTCCTACAATGAGCAGTTCTTC
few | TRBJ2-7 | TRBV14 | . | CASSPSGYEQYF | TGTGCCAGCAGCCCATCGGGCTACGAGCAGTACTTC
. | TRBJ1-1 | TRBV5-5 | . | CASSREREMGTEAFF | TGTGCCAGCAGCCGGGAGAGGGAGATGGGCACTGAAGCTTTCTTT
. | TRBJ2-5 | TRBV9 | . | CASSVGFGQETQYF | TGTGCCAGCAGCGTGGGGTTTGGCCAAGAGACCCAGTACTTC
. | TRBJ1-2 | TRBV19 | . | CASTPGDGHYGYTF | TGTGCCAGTACCCCTGGGGACGGCCACTATGGCTACACCTTC
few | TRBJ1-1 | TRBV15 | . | CATSLGGRSTEAFF | TGTGCCACCAGCCTCGGGGGGCGGTCCACTGAAGCTTTCTTT
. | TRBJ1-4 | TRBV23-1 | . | CASLMDRRYEKLFF | TGCGCCAGCCTAATGGACAGACGATATGAAAAACTGTTTTTT
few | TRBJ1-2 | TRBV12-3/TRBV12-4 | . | CASSTRTFGYTF | TGTGCCAGCAGTACCCGGACATTCGGCTACACCTTC
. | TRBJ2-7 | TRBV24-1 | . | CATSDSGIYEQYF | TGTGCCACCAGTGATTCTGGGATTTACGAGCAGTACTTC
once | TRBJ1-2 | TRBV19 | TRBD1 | CASSRGHNGYTF | TGTGCCTCAAGCAGGGGGCATAATGGCTACACCTTC
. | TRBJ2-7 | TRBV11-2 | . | CASSLEKGLYF | TGTGCCAGCAGCTTAGAAAAGGGTCTGTACTTC
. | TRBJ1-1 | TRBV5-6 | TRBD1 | CASSLLWDRGRTEAFF | TGTGCCAGCAGCTTGCTATGGGACAGGGGGAGGACTGAAGCTTTCTTT
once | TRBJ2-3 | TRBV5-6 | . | CASSATRRTSLTDTQYF | TGTGCCAGCAGCGCCACCAGGAGGACTTCCCTCACAGATACGCAGTATTTT
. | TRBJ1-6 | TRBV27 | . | CASSLGRGINSPLHF | TGTGCCAGCAGTTTAGGCAGGGGAATTAATTCACCCCTCCACTTT
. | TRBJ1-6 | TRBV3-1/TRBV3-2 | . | CASSSVAGNSPLHF | TGTGCCAGCAGTTCGGTGGCAGGGAATTCACCCCTCCACTTT
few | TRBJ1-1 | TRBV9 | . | CASSVGQTNTEAFF | TGTGCCAGCAGCGTAGGGCAGACGAACACTGAAGCTTTCTTT
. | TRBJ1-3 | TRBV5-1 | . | CASSPQVSGNTIYF | TGCGCCAGCAGCCCACAGGTTTCCGGAAACACCATATATTTT
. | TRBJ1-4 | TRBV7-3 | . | CASSFDSSGPRALGNEKLFF | TGTGCCAGCAGCTTCGATTCTTCAGGACCAAGAGCCTTGGGTAATGAAAAACTGTTTTTT
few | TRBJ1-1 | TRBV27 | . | CASRPGQNMNTEAFF | TGTGCCAGCAGGCCTGGACAGAACATGAACACTGAAGCTTTCTTT
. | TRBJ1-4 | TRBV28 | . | CASSPGQGHEKLFF | TGTGCCAGCAGCCCAGGGCAGGGTCATGAAAAACTGTTTTTT
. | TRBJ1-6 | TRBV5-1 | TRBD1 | CASSLGDRGSPLHF | TGCGCCAGCAGCTTGGGGGACAGGGGTTCACCCCTCCACTTT
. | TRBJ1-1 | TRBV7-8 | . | CASSLAGPNTEAFF | TGTGCCAGCAGCTTAGCGGGCCCGAACACTGAAGCTTTCTTT
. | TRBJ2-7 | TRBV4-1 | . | CASSQDRDSGAWEQYF | TGCGCCAGCAGCCAAGACCGGGACAGCGGGGCCTGGGAGCAGTACTTC
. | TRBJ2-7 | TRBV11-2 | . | CASSLAVGEQYF | TGTGCCAGCAGCTTAGCGGTGGGGGAGCAGTACTTC
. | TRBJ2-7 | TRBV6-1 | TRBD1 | CASSEAQGTVYEQYF | TGTGCCAGCAGTGAAGCGCAGGGGACAGTCTACGAGCAGTACTTC
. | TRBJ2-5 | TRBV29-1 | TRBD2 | CSSSGGRRQETQYF | TGCAGCAGTAGCGGGGGGCGGCGGCAAGAGACCCAGTACTTC
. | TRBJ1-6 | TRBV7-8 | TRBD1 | CASSSGTGGRYSPLHF | TGTGCCAGCAGCTCGGGGACAGGGGGGAGGTATTCACCCCTCCACTTT
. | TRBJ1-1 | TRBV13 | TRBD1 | CASSPMGDRGRWTTEAFF | TGTGCCAGCAGCCCAATGGGGGACAGGGGGCGGTGGACCACTGAAGCTTTCTTT
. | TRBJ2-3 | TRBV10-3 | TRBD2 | CAIRQGLAGTDTQYF | TGTGCCATCAGACAGGGACTAGCGGGCACAGATACGCAGTATTTT
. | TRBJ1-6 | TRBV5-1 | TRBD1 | CASQGQGANSPLHF | TGCGCCAGCCAGGGACAGGGGGCAAATTCACCCCTCCACTTT
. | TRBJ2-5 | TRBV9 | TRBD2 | CASSARLAGGQETQYF | TGTGCCAGCAGCGCCCGACTAGCGGGGGGGCAAGAGACCCAGTACTTC
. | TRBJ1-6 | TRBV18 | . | CASSLNRNSPLHF | TGTGCCAGCTCACTCAACAGAAATTCACCCCTCCACTTT
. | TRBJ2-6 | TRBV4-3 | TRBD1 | CASSPRGLNSFSGANVLTF | TGCGCCAGCAGCCCCAGGGGGCTTAATTCCTTCTCTGGGGCCAACGTCCTGACTTTC
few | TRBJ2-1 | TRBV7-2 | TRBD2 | CASSLGAGGYKEQFF | TGTGCCAGCAGCTTAGGAGCGGGGGGGTACAAGGAGCAGTTCTTC
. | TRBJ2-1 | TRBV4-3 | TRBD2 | CASSLAGGDEQFF | TGCGCCAGCAGCCTAGCGGGGGGAGATGAGCAGTTCTTC
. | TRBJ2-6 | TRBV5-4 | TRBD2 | CASSREGQGTSGANVLTF | TGTGCCAGCAGCCGGGAGGGGCAGGGAACATCTGGGGCCAACGTCCTGACTTTC
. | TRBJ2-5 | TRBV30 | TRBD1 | CAWDRGQETQYF | TGTGCCTGGGACAGGGGGCAGGAGACCCAGTACTTC